This T cell receptor beta chain is drawn from a study of T cells in localized non-small cell lung cancer. Germline V CDR1 and CDR2: SQVTM, ANQGSEA. V dropped 7 bases and J dropped 4 bases, with 13 bases sitting between them. The CDR3 has 13 amino acids. Profiled with immunoSEQ multiplex PCR; TCRdb holds only in-frame clones, not every one. The sample has some 30,000 clones, approximately 86% seen once. The sample consisted of peripheral blood mononuclear cells, taken before any cancer treatment. The TCR originated in a man aged 40-75 years with stage III lung adenocarcinoma. The chain recombines TRBV29-1 with TRBJ2-2, with D possibly TRBD2 on 7 matching bases. The CDR3 coding sequence is TGCAGCGGGGGAGGGGGGCCCACCGGGGAGCTGTTTTTT. It encodes CSGGGGPTGELFF.